These 27 T cell receptor beta chains share one sample of origin, sequenced in a study of cytomegalovirus exposure and HLA in healthy donors. This PCR relied on a set of 60 Vbeta primers and 13 Jbeta primers. This table comes from immunoSEQ multiplex PCR, and its TCRdb copy is limited to in-frame clones, with some not included. There are roughly 120,000 clones in the sample; approximately 80% occur only once, and over 2.5% lies in the top ten. The sequencing input was PBMCs. The receptors were sampled from a male donor in good health and CMV-seronegative.

This chain links TRBV6-5 with TRBJ1-5; 8 nucleotides align to TRBD1. Trimming at V came to 6 bases and at J to 6 bases, leaving 7 bases not matched to a gene. The V gene's germline CDR1 is MNHEY and CDR2 SVGAGI. The CDR3 has 14 residues. The CDR3: CASSRTGGTQPQHF. The CDR3 bases are TGTGCCAGCAGCCGTACAGGGGGGACTCAGCCCCAGCATTTT.

The rearrangement joins TRBV28 to TRBJ1-6; D gene ambiguous. Deletions cut 3 bases from V and 8 bases from J, with 11 bases between. This CDR3 has 14 residues. The germline gives CDR1 MDHEN, CDR2 SYDVKM. CDR3 amino acids: CASSLGTTYSPLHF. DNA of the CDR3: TGTGCCAGCAGTTTGGGCACAACTTATTCACCCCTCCACTTT.

The V gene is TRBV6-1, the J gene TRBJ2-5; weak D call: TRBD1 (6 bases). The J call is doubtful: the DNA matches TRBJ2-7 better. The CDR3 is 13 amino acids. Germline CDR1 and CDR2: MNHNS and SASEGT. The CDR3 DNA follows: TGTGCCAGCAGTGAACGCAGGGGCTACGAGCAGTACTTC. The encoded protein is CASSERRGYEQYF.

This clone appeared a single time. The chain couples TRBV6-4 to TRBJ1-1; D is unresolved. In germline, CDR1 is MRHNA, CDR2 SNTAGT. CDR3 length equals 14 residues. With 1 base removed from V and 1 base from J, the gap between germline ends came to 7 bases. CDR3 sequence (DNA): TGTGCCAGCAGTGACTTTCACACGAACACTGAAGCTTTCTTT. Its protein is CASSDFHTNTEAFF.

This chain joins TRBV7-9 and TRBJ2-2, with no clear D. CDR1 and CDR2 from the germline V gene are SEHNR and FQNEAQ (reference sequence). CDR3 length: 16 amino acids. Trimming removed 1 base at V and 7 bases at J, with 16 bases between. CDR3 sequence reads: CASSLVPEIVYGELFF. The CDR3 DNA follows: TGTGCCAGCAGCTTAGTTCCGGAGATTGTGTACGGGGAGCTGTTTTTT.

The chain recombines TRBV4-1 with TRBJ1-5; 11 bases are shared with TRBD1. The germline CDR1 and CDR2 sequences are MGHRA and YSYEKL. With V trimmed by 1 base and J by 6 bases, 8 bases remained unmatched. CDR3 length equals 17 residues. The CDR3 loop is CASSQVAWTGGPQPQHF. The DNA for the CDR3 is TGCGCCAGCAGCCAAGTCGCGTGGACAGGGGGCCCTCAGCCCCAGCATTTT.

J is TRBJ1-2 and V is TRBV18, with 7 nucleotides matching TRBD1. V gave up 6 bases and J gave up 4 bases; unmatched junction bases: 17. This CDR3 spans 17 amino acids. Germline V gene sequence: CDR1 KGHSH, CDR2 LQKENI. DNA of the CDR3: TGTGCCAGCTCCCTAACCATCGAAGACAGGGCAGCCTATGGCTACACCTTC. As protein: CASSLTIEDRAAYGYTF.

The chain joins TRBV2 to TRBJ1-5, with 9 bases that match TRBD1. Trimming cost V 3 bases and J 6 bases; bases outside gene matches: 6. CDR3 length equals 15 residues. Germline V gene sequence: CDR1 SNHLY, CDR2 FYNNEI. The DNA of the CDR3 is TGTGCCAGCAGTGACACAGGGGGCGAGGGTCAGCCCCAGCATTTT. Translated: CASSDTGGEGQPQHF. The whole variable domain, filled in from reference TRBV2 and TRBJ1-5, reads EPEVTQTPSHQVTQMGQEVILRCVPISNHLYFYWYRQILGQKVEFLVSFYNNEISEKSEIFDDQFSVERPDGSNFTLKIRSTKLEDSAMYFCASSDTGGEGQPQHFGDGTRLSIL.

The V call is TRBV28, the J call TRBJ2-7; D gene ambiguous. Trimming pared 5 bases from V and 4 bases from J, leaving 12 bases between. Germline V CDR1 and CDR2: MDHEN, SYDVKM. The CDR3 runs to 13 residues. CDR3 in DNA: TGTGCCAGCAGTCCCCTCCCAGGATACGAGCAGTACTTC. This encodes CASSPLPGYEQYF.

Details on this clone: The sample contains more than one DNA sequence encoding this CDR3. The chain has TRBV30 and TRBJ2-4, with D perhaps matching TRBD2 (6 bases). CDR3 length equals 16 residues. The V gene lost 0 bases and the J gene lost 0 bases, with 12 bases spanning the gap. The germline V gene has CDR1 GTSNPN and CDR2 SVGIG (reference sequence). The CDR3 DNA reads as TGTGCCTGGAGTGTACGCGGGGCGCTAGCCAAAAACATTCAGTACTTC. Translation: CAWSVRGALAKNIQYF.

The V and J genes are TRBV27 and TRBJ1-1; possibly TRBD1 for D (5 bases). Between the trimmed V and J ends, which lost 0 bases and 5 bases, there was a span of 13 bases. CDR3 size: 15 residues. From germline, CDR1 is MNHEY and CDR2 SMNVEV (reference sequence). CDR3 sequence: CASSLSPGLVTEAFF. CDR3 in DNA: TGTGCCAGCAGTTTATCCCCAGGGTTGGTGACTGAAGCTTTCTTT.

V is TRBV9 and J is TRBJ1-3; D gene uncertain. This CDR3 spans 13 amino acids. V lost 4 bases to trimming and J lost 2 bases, with 7 bases between them. Per the germline V gene, CDR1 is SGDLS and CDR2 is YYNGEE. The CDR3 loop reads CASSSAAGNTIYF. The CDR3 DNA follows: TGTGCCAGCAGCTCCGCGGCTGGAAACACCATATATTTT.

The chain links TRBV5-1 to TRBJ2-1; D perhaps matches TRBD1 (5 bases). CDR1 SGHRS and CDR2 YFSETQ come from the germline V gene. The CDR3 consists of 16 residues. Trimming took off 4 bases at V and 6 bases at J, with 20 bases between the two ends. The DNA for the CDR3 is TGCGCCAGCAGCATACGACAGTCCCGGACGGTCAATGAGCAGTTCTTC. Its translation: CASSIRQSRTVNEQFF.

This clone has just one count. The V call is TRBV19, the J call TRBJ1-5; TRBD1 aligns across 9 bases. V gave up 1 base and J gave up 0 bases; unmatched junction bases: 10. There are 19 residues in the CDR3. The germline V gene has CDR1 LNHDA and CDR2 SQIVND (reference sequence). The CDR3 region has the DNA TGTGCCAGTAGTATAGTGGGGACAGGGAACTGGGATAGCAATCAGCCCCAGCATTTT. Protein: CASSIVGTGNWDSNQPQHF.

The chain combines TRBV28 with TRBJ2-3; 11 bases agree with TRBD1. From germline, CDR1 is MDHEN and CDR2 SYDVKM. This CDR3 has 16 residues. V dropped 5 bases and J dropped 7; count of bases not matched to a gene: 11. CDR3 nucleotide sequence: TGTGCCAGCAGTCCTATCTCCGGGACAGGGGGGAATACGCAGTATTTT. The encoded protein is CASSPISGTGGNTQYF.

The V call is TRBV28, the J call TRBJ1-2, with D perhaps matching TRBD1 (5 bases). This CDR3 region has 14 residues. Trimming stripped 2 bases from V and 4 bases from J, with 11 bases between. Looked up from germline, CDR1 is MDHEN and CDR2 is SYDVKM. CDR3 region: CASSLKRGGYGYTF. The CDR3 coding sequence is TGTGCCAGCAGTTTAAAACGGGGGGGCTATGGCTACACCTTC.

The J gene is TRBJ2-1, the V gene TRBV15; the match to TRBD1 covers 10 bases. The J segment lost 7 bases and the V segment lost 0 bases, leaving 3 bases of the junction unmatched. This CDR3 has 15 amino acids. The germline V gene has CDR1 LNHNV and CDR2 YYDKDF (reference sequence). CDR3 nucleotide sequence: TGTGCCACCAGCAGAGATACGGACAGGGGGAATGAGCAGTTCTTC. The encoded protein is CATSRDTDRGNEQFF.

This clone was counted once. The CDR3 reads CASSLGWWSYGYTF. For the CDR3, the DNA is TGTGCCAGCAGCTTAGGATGGTGGAGCTATGGCTACACCTTC. The chain couples TRBV11-2 to TRBJ1-2; D remains unclear. Trimming took off 1 base at V and 4 bases at J, with 10 bases between the two ends. CDR3 length equals 14 residues. Germline V gene data show CDR1 as SGHAT and CDR2 as FQNNGV.

V usage is TRBV15 and J usage is TRBJ2-3; 10 bases line up with TRBD1. Germline assignment: CDR1 LNHNV and CDR2 YYDKDF (reference sequence). CDR3 size: 17 residues. V gave up 1 base and J gave up 5 bases; unmatched junction bases: 9. This chain's CDR3 is CATSRAVDRGQLDTQYF. CDR3 DNA sequence: TGTGCCACCAGCAGAGCTGTCGACAGGGGGCAGTTAGATACGCAGTATTTT.

The chain's CDR3 is CASSSITSGGNEQFF. The CDR3 DNA reads as TGTGCCAGCAGCTCAATCACTAGCGGGGGCAATGAGCAGTTCTTC. The chain joins TRBV5-5 to TRBJ2-1, with 11 bases identical to TRBD2. Germline CDR1 is SGHKS and CDR2 is YYEKEE (reference sequence). The V and J ends lost 3 bases and 6 bases, in that order; junction bases with no gene match: 5. This CDR3 comprises 15 residues.

V and J are TRBV27 and TRBJ2-7; D ambiguous. V was shortened by 3 bases and J by 6 bases, with 18 bases between the two germline ends. In germline, CDR1 is MNHEY, CDR2 SMNVEV (reference sequence). The CDR3 consists of 15 residues. CDR3 DNA: TGTGCCAGCAGTTTGAGCGACTCGCTCTGGCCCGAGCAGTACTTC. Its protein is CASSLSDSLWPEQYF.

V is TRBV11-2 and J is TRBJ1-1; D is ambiguous. The CDR3 has 13 residues. The V gene lost 5 bases and the J gene lost 11 bases, with 18 bases spanning the gap. Germline V gene data show CDR1 as SGHAT and CDR2 as FQNNGV. CDR3 residues: CASSPLRAFDAFF. CDR3 bases: TGTGCCAGCAGCCCCCTGAGGGCCTTTGATGCTTTCTTT.

This clone was found a few times. The V and J genes are TRBV10-3 and TRBJ2-1; 7 bases line up with TRBD2. Germline lookup yields CDR1 ENHRY and CDR2 SYGVKD. There are 12 residues in the CDR3. V was pared by 4 bases and J by 8 bases, with 2 bases of the junction left unmatched. CDR3 loop: CAISGAGDEQFF. CDR3 bases: TGTGCCATCAGTGGTGCGGGGGATGAGCAGTTCTTC.

This chain joins TRBV7-6 and TRBJ2-1; a possible D gene is TRBD1 (6 bases). CDR1 is SGHVS, CDR2 FNYEAQ, per germline. With 5 bases removed from V and 2 bases from J, the gap between germline ends came to 13 bases. CDR3 length: 15 residues. CDR3: CASSPRTATYNEQFF. In DNA form, the CDR3 reads TGTGCCAGCAGCCCACGGACAGCAACCTACAATGAGCAGTTCTTC.

The J gene is TRBJ2-7, the V gene TRBV11-2; a weak D match, TRBD1 (5 bases). Germline-derived CDR1 and CDR2 are SGHAT and FQNNGV. The CDR3 length is 16 residues. Trimming stripped 5 bases from V and 0 bases from J, with 17 bases between. The CDR3 sequence: CASSPIWGQSSYEQYF. DNA for the CDR3: TGTGCCAGCAGCCCTATATGGGGCCAAAGCTCCTACGAGCAGTACTTC.

V usage is TRBV6-1 and J usage is TRBJ1-6; no clear D gene. The germline V and J ends were trimmed by 6 bases and 10 bases, with 7 bases remaining between them. This CDR3 contains 11 residues. The germline gives CDR1 MNHNS, CDR2 SASEGT. The CDR3 region has the DNA TGTGCCAGCAGAGGAGGCTCACCCCTCCACTTT. Translating it yields CASRGGSPLHF.

This clone is a singleton in its sample. DNA of the CDR3: TGTGCCAGCAGCTCGCCCCTCGGACAGATGTACGAGCAGTACTTC. It codes for CASSSPLGQMYEQYF. V gene TRBV7-9 combines with J gene TRBJ2-7; perhaps TRBD1 as D (6 bases). This CDR3 comprises 15 residues. Germline V gene data show CDR1 as SEHNR and CDR2 as FQNEAQ (reference sequence). The germline V and J ends were trimmed by 4 bases and 4 bases, with 17 bases remaining between them.